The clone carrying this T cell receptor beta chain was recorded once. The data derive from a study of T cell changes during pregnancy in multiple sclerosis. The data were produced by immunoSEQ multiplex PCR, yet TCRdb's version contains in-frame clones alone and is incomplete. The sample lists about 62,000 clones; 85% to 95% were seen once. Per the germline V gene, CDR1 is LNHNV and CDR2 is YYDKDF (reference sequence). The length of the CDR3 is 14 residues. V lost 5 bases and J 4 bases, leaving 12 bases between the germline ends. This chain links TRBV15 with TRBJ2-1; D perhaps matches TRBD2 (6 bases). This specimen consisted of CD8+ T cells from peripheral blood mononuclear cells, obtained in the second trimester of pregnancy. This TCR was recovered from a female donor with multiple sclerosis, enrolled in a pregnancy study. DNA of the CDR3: TGTGCCACCAGCTTGGGGGGAGGATACAATGAGCAGTTCTTC. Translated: CATSLGGGYNEQFF.